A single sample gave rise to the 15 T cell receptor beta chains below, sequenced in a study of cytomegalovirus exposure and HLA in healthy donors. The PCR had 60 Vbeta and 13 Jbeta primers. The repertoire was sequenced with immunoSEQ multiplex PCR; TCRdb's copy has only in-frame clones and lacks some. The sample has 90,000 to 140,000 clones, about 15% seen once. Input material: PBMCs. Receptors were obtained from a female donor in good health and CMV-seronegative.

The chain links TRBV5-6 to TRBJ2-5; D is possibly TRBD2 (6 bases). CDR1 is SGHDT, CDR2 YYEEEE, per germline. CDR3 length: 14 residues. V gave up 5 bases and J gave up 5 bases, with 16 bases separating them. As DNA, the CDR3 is TGTGCCAGCAGTCGGGGGACGTTCGAGGAGACCCAGTACTTC. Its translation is CASSRGTFEETQYF.

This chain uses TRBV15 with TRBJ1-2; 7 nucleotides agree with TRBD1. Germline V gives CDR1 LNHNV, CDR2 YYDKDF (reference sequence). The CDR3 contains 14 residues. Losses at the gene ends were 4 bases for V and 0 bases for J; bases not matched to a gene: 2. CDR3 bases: TGTGCCACCAGCAACGGACAGGCTAACTATGGCTACACCTTC. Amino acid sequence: CATSNGQANYGYTF.

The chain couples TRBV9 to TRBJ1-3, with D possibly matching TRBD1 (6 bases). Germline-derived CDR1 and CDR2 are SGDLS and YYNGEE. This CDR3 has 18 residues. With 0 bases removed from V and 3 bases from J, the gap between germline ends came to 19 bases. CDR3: CASSVELGHFTGGNTIYF. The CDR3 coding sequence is TGTGCCAGCAGCGTAGAATTGGGACACTTTACGGGTGGAAACACCATATATTTT.

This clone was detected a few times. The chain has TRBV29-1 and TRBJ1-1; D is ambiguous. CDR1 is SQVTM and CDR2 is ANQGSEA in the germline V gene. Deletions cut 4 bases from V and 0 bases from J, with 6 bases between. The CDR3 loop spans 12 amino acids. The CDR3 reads CSVGNMNTEAFF. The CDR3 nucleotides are TGCAGCGTTGGAAACATGAACACTGAAGCTTTCTTT.

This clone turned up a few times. The CDR3 sequence is CASSVGLDGSSYNEQFF. Here the CDR3 DNA reads TGTGCCAGCAGCGTAGGGCTAGACGGGAGCTCCTACAATGAGCAGTTCTTC. The V and J genes are TRBV9 and TRBJ2-1, with a possible D match to TRBD2 (6 bases). The CDR3 runs to 17 residues. CDR1 is SGDLS, CDR2 YYNGEE, per germline. Trimming stripped 0 bases from V and 0 bases from J, with 13 bases between.

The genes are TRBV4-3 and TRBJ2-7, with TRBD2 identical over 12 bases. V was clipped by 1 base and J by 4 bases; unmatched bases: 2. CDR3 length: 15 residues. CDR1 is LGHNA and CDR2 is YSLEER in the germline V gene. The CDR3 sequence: CASSQGTSGIYEQYF. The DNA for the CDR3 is TGCGCCAGCAGCCAAGGGACTAGCGGGATATACGAGCAGTACTTC.

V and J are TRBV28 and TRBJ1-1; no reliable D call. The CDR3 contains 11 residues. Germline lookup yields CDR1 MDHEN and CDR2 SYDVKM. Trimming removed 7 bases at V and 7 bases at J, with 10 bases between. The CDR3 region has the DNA TGTGCCAGCACCGGTAGCTTTGAAGCTTTCTTT. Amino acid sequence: CASTGSFEAFF.

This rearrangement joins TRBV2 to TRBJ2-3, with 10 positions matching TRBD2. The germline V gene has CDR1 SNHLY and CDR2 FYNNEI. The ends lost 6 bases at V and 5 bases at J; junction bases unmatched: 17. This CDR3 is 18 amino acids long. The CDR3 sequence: CASSRTIGTSELKDTQYF. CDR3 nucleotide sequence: TGTGCCAGCAGCCGTACCATTGGGACTAGCGAATTGAAAGATACGCAGTATTTT.

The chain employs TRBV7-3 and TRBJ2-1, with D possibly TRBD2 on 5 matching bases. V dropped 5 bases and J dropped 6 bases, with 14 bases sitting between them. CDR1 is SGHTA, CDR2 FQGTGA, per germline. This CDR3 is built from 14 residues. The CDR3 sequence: CASSPGLGINEQFF. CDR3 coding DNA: TGTGCCAGCAGCCCTGGACTGGGAATCAATGAGCAGTTCTTC.

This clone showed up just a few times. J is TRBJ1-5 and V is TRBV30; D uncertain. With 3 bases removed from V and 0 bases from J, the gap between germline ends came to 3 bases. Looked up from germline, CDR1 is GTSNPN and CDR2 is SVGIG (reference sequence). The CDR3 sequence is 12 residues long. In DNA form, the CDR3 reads TGTGCCTGGAGCAATAGCAATCAGCCCCAGCATTTT. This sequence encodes CAWSNSNQPQHF.

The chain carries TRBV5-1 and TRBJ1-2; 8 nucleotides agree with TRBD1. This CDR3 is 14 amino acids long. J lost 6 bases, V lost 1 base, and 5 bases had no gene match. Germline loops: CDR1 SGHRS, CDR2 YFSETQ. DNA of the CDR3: TGCGCCAGCAGCTTGACAGGGGGTATAGATGGCTACACCTTC. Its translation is CASSLTGGIDGYTF. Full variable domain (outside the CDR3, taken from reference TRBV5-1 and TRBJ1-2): KAGVTQTPRYLIKTRGQQVTLSCSPISGHRSVSWYQQTPGQGLQFLFEYFSETQRNKGNFPGRFSGRQFSNSRSEMNVSTLELGDSALYLCASSLTGGIDGYTFGSGTRLTVV.

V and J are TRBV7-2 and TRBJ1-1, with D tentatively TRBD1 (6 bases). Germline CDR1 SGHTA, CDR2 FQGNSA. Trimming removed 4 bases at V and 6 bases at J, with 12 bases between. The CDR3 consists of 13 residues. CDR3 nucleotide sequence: TGTGCCAGCAGCTCCTGGACAGCCGCTGAAGCTTTCTTT. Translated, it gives CASSSWTAAEAFF. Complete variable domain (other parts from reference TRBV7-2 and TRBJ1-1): GAGVSQSPSNKVTEKGKDVELRCDPISGHTALYWYRQSLGQGLEFLIYFQGNSAPDKSGLPSDRFSAERTGGSVSTLTIQRTQQEDSAVYLCASSSWTAAEAFFGQGTRLTVV.

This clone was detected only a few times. CDR3 DNA sequence: TGCGCCAGCAGCCAAGAGAGGGGGCCAGGGGTTTACGAGCAGTACTTC. This translates into CASSQERGPGVYEQYF. The chain recombines TRBV4-3 with TRBJ2-7, with 7 bases that match TRBD1. The J segment lost 4 bases and the V segment lost 0 bases, leaving 9 bases of the junction unmatched. This CDR3 region has 16 residues. CDR1 is LGHNA, CDR2 YSLEER, per germline.

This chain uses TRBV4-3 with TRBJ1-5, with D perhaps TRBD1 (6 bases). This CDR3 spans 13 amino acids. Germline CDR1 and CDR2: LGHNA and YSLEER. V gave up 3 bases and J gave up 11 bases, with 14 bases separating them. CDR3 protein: CASSQGVTGTQHF. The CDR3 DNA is TGCGCCAGCAGCCAGGGGGTGACAGGTACCCAGCATTTT.

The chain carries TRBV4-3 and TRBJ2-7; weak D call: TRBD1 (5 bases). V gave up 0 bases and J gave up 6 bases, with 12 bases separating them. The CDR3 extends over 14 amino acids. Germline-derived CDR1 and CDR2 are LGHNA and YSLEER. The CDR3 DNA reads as TGCGCCAGCAGCCAAGATGCCCCAGGGTTCGAGCAGTACTTC. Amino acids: CASSQDAPGFEQYF.